The clone carrying this T cell receptor (beta chain) was observed many times. What it binds is unknown. The entry originates in a study of Graves' ophthalmopathy and Graves' hyperthyroidism. Study-wide results and caveats: Blood shared most expanded thyroid clonotypes above 0.001 frequency. Researchers report that a 13-signature model separated ophthalmopathy from stable hyperthyroidism, posting about 87% sensitivity and 75% to 84% specificity.

The germline V and J ends were trimmed by 3 bases and 3 bases, with 8 bases remaining between them. This CDR3 contains 12 residues. Germline V gives CDR1 SQVTM, CDR2 ANQGSEA. Amplification targeted the TCR beta CDR3 regions, with RNA transcripts as the source material. Second-round multiplex PCR came after a first-round RT-PCR that employed HTBI primers. TCRdb ran MiXCR on the multiplex PCR reads and lists one entry per CDR3 protein. The sample carries 740,000 or so distinct CDR3 sequences, roughly two fifths recorded once. The sequence came from an adult man with Graves' ophthalmopathy. V and J are TRBV29-1 and TRBJ1-1; unclear D gene. The sequencing input was peripheral blood. CDR3: CSVESTDTEAFF. CDR3 sequence (DNA): TGCAGCGTTGAGAGTACGGACACTGAAGCTTTCTTT.